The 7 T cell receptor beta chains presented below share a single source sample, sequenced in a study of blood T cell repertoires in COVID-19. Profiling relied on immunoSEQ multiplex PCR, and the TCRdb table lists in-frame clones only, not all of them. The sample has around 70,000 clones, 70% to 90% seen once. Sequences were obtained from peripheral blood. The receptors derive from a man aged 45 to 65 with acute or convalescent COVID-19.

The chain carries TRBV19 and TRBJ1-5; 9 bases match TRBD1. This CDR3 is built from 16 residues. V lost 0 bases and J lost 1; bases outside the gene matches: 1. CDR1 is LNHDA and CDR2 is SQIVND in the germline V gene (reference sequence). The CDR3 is CASSIEGQGSNQPQHF. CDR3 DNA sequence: TGTGCCAGTAGTATAGAAGGACAGGGGAGCAATCAGCCCCAGCATTTT.

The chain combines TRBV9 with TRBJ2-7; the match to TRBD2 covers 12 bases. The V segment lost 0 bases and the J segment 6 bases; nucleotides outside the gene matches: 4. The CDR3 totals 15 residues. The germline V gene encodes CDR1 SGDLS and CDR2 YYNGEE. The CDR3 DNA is TGTGCCAGCAGCGTAGAACTAGCGGGAGGAAGCGAGCAGTACTTC. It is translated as CASSVELAGGSEQYF.

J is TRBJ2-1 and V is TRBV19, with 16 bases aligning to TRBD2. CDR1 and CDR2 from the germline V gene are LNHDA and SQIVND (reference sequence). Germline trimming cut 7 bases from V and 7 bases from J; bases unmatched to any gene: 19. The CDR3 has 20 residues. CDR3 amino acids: CASKASGTSGRAGIKNEQFF. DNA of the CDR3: TGTGCCAGTAAAGCCTCCGGGACTAGCGGGAGGGCCGGTATAAAGAATGAGCAGTTCTTC. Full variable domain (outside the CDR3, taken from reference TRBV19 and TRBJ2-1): DGGITQSPKYLFRKEGQNVTLSCEQNLNHDAMYWYRQDPGQGLRLIYYSQIVNDFQKGDIAEGYSVSREKKESFPLTVTSAQKNPTAFYLCASKASGTSGRAGIKNEQFFGPGTRLTVL.

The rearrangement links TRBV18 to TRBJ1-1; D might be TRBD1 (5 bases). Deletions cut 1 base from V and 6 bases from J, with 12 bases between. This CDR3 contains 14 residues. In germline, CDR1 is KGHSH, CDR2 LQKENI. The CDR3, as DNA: TGTGCCAGCTCACCACGGGGACTGCAAGCTGAAGCTTTCTTT. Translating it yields CASSPRGLQAEAFF.

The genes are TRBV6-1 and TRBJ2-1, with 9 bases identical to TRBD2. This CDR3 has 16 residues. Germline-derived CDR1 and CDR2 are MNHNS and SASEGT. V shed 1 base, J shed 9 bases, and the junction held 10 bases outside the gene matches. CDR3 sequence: CASSEDSGSGSLEQFF. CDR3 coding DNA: TGTGCCAGCAGTGAAGATTCGGGTAGCGGGAGCCTTGAGCAGTTCTTC.

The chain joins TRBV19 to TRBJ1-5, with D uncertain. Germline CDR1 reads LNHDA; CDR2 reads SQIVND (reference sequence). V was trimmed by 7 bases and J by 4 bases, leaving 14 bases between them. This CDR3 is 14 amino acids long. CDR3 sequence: CASKLVNLNQPQHF. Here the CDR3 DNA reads TGTGCCAGTAAACTGGTTAACCTTAATCAGCCCCAGCATTTT.

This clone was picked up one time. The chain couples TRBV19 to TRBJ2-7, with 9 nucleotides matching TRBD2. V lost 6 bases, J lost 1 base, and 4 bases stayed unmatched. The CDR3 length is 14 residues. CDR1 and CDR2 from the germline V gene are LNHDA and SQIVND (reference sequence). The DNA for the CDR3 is TGTGCCAGTAGCCTTACTAGCGGGTCCTACGAGCAGTACTTC. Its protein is CASSLTSGSYEQYF.